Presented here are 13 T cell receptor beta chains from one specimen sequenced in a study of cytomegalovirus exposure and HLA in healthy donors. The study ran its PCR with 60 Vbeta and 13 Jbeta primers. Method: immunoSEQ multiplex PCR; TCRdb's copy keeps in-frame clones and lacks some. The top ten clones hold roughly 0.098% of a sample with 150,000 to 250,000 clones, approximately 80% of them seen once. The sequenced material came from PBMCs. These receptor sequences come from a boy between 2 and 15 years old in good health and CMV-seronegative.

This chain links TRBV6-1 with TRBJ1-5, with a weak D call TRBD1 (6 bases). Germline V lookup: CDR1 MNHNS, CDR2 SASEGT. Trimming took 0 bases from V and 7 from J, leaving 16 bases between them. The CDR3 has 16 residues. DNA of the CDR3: TGTGCCAGCAGTGAAGCGCCGGGGGGCTCGGGGCAGCCCCAGCATTTT. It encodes CASSEAPGGSGQPQHF.

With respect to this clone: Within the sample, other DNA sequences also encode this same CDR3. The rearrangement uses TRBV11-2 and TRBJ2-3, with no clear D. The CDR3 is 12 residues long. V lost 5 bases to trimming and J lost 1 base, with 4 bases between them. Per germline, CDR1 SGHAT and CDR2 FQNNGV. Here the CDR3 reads CASSPGTDTQYF. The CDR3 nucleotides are TGTGCCAGCAGCCCGGGCACAGATACGCAGTATTTT.

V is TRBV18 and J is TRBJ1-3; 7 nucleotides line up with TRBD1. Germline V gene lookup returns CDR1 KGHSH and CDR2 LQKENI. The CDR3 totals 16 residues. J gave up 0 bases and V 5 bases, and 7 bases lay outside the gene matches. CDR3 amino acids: CASSSRQGLSGNTIYF. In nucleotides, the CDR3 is TGTGCCAGCTCATCTAGACAGGGCCTCTCTGGAAACACCATATATTTT.

CDR3 loop: CASSRTTGGYEQYF. The CDR3 DNA reads as TGTGCCAGCAGCCGGACGACAGGGGGGTACGAGCAGTACTTC. V usage is TRBV14 and J usage is TRBJ2-7; 9 nucleotides agree with TRBD1. From germline, CDR1 is SGHDN and CDR2 FVKESK. The CDR3 has 14 amino acids. Germline trimming cut 4 bases from V and 4 bases from J; bases unmatched to any gene: 5.

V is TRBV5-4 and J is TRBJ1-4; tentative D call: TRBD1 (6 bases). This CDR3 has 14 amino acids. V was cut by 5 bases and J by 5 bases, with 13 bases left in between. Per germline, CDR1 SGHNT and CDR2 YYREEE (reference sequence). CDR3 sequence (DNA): TGTGCCAGCAGGGACTGGGGGGGCAATGAAAAACTGTTTTTT. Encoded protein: CASRDWGGNEKLFF.

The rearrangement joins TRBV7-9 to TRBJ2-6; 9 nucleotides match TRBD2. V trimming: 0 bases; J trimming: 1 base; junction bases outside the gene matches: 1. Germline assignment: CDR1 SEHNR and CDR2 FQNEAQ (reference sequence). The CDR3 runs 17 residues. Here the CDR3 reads CASSLATSGSGANVLTF. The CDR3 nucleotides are TGTGCCAGCAGCTTAGCCACTAGCGGGTCTGGGGCCAACGTCCTGACTTTC.

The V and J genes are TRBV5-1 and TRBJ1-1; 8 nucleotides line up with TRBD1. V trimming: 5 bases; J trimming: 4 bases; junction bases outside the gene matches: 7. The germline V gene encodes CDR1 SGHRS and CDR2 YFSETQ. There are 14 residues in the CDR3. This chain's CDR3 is CASRSGTGPTEAFF. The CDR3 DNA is TGCGCCAGCAGATCCGGGACAGGCCCCACTGAAGCTTTCTTT.

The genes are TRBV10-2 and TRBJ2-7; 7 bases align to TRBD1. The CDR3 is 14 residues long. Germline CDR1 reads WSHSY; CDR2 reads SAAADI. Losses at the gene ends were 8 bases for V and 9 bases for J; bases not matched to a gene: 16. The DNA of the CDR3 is TGCGCCAGCGGCCCCTGGGACAGCGCCTCAGGGCAGTACTTC. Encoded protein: CASGPWDSASGQYF.

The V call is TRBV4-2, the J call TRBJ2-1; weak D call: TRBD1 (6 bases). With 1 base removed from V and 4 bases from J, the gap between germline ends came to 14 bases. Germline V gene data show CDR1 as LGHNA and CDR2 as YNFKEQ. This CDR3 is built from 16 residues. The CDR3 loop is CASSQVASGAYNEQFF. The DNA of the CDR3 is TGTGCCAGCAGCCAAGTAGCCTCAGGGGCGTACAATGAGCAGTTCTTC.

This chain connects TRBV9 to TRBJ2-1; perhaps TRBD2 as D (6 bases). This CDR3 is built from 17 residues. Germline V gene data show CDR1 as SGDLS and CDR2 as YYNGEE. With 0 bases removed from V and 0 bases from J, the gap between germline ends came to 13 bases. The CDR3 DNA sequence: TGTGCCAGCAGCGTAGGAGGTGGCGGGATCTCCTACAATGAGCAGTTCTTC. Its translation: CASSVGGGGISYNEQFF.

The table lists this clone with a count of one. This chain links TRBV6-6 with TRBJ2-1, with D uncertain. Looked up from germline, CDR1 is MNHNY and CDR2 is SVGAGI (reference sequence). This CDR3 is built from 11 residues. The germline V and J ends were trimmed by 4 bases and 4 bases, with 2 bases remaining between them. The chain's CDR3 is CASSLYNEQFF. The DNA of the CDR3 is TGTGCCAGCAGTTTATACAATGAGCAGTTCTTC.

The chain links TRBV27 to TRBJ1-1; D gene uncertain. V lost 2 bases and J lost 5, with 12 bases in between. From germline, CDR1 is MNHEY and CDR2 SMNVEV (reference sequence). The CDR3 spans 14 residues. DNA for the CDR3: TGTGCCAGCAGTTTAGGAGGTTACCAGACTGAAGCTTTCTTT. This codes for CASSLGGYQTEAFF.

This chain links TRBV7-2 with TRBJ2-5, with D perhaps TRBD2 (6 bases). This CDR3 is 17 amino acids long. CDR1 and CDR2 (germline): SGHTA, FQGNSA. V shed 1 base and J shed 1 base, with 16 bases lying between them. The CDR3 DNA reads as TGTGCCAGCAGCTTAGTCGGGTCGGAGGGCGCCCAAGAGACCCAGTACTTC. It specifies CASSLVGSEGAQETQYF.